These 7 T cell receptor beta chains originate from one sample sequenced in a study of lymphopenia after photon versus proton radiotherapy. Assay: immunoSEQ multiplex PCR; the TCRdb copy retains only in-frame clones and omits some. The table records 35,000 to 45,000 clones, about four fifths of them present only once. The material sequenced was peripheral blood, taken from a patient treated with proton-based radiotherapy. Every receptor here comes from a woman aged 70 to 79 with pancreatic cancer.

Only a few counts were recorded for this clone. This sequence joins TRBV5-1 and TRBJ1-4; the match to TRBD1 covers 11 bases. The germline gives CDR1 SGHRS, CDR2 YFSETQ. The CDR3 consists of 19 residues. The ends lost 5 bases at V and 0 bases at J; junction bases unmatched: 12. CDR3 sequence reads: CASSPSGTGGAATNEKLFF. The CDR3 nucleotides are TGCGCCAGCAGTCCGTCCGGGACAGGGGGGGCCGCAACTAATGAAAAACTGTTTTTT.

J is TRBJ2-1 and V is TRBV7-2; possibly TRBD2 for D (7 bases). This CDR3 comprises 15 residues. Trimming cost V 5 bases and J 5 bases, with 16 bases left between them. The V gene's germline CDR1 is SGHTA and CDR2 FQGNSA. The CDR3 spells CASSLGGGLHNEQFF. The CDR3 DNA is TGTGCCAGCAGCCTAGGGGGGGGTCTGCACAATGAGCAGTTCTTC. The whole variable domain, filled in from reference TRBV7-2 and TRBJ2-1, reads GAGVSQSPSNKVTEKGKDVELRCDPISGHTALYWYRQSLGQGLEFLIYFQGNSAPDKSGLPSDRFSAERTGGSVSTLTIQRTQQEDSAVYLCASSLGGGLHNEQFFGPGTRLTVL.

V gene TRBV11-3 combines with J gene TRBJ2-1; 7 bases are a match to TRBD1. CDR1 is SGHNT, CDR2 YENEEA, per germline. This CDR3 has 14 amino acids. Unmatched junction bases numbered 5, after V lost 3 bases and J lost 6 bases. The CDR3 nucleotides are TGTGCCAGCAGCTTTTGGGACAGTCCCAATGAGCAGTTCTTC. Protein product: CASSFWDSPNEQFF.

The J gene is TRBJ1-2, the V gene TRBV5-5, with a weak D call TRBD1 (5 bases). There are 15 residues in the CDR3. Germline V CDR1 and CDR2: SGHKS, YYEKEE (reference sequence). V lost 4 bases and J 3 bases, leaving 16 bases between the germline ends. Here the CDR3 reads CASSGEGYRYYGYTF. CDR3 DNA sequence: TGTGCCAGCAGCGGGGAGGGGTACAGATACTATGGCTACACCTTC.

The chain carries TRBV18 and TRBJ1-5, with 7 bases lining up with TRBD1. Germline lookup yields CDR1 KGHSH and CDR2 LQKENI. The CDR3 runs 13 residues. The trim removed 6 bases at V and 5 bases at J, leaving 4 bases unmatched. The CDR3 is CASSRDSDQPQHF. DNA for the CDR3: TGTGCCAGCTCTCGGGACAGCGATCAGCCCCAGCATTTT.

The chain joins TRBV28 to TRBJ2-1; D possibly corresponds to TRBD2 (7 bases). The V gene's germline CDR1 is MDHEN and CDR2 SYDVKM. The V and J ends lost 7 bases and 0 bases respectively, with 16 bases between them. This CDR3 is built from 16 residues. CDR3 coding DNA: TGTGCCAGCATTAATGGGGGCGGGAGCTCCTACAATGAGCAGTTCTTC. Residues: CASINGGGSSYNEQFF.

The chain is built from TRBV7-9 and TRBJ1-1, with TRBD1 identical over 11 bases. Trimming cost V 8 bases and J 0 bases; bases outside gene matches: 8. The germline gives CDR1 SEHNR, CDR2 FQNEAQ (reference sequence). This CDR3 has 16 amino acids. The CDR3 loop is CASARDRGLVNTEAFF. CDR3 nucleotide sequence: TGTGCCAGCGCCAGGGACAGGGGGTTGGTGAACACTGAAGCTTTCTTT.